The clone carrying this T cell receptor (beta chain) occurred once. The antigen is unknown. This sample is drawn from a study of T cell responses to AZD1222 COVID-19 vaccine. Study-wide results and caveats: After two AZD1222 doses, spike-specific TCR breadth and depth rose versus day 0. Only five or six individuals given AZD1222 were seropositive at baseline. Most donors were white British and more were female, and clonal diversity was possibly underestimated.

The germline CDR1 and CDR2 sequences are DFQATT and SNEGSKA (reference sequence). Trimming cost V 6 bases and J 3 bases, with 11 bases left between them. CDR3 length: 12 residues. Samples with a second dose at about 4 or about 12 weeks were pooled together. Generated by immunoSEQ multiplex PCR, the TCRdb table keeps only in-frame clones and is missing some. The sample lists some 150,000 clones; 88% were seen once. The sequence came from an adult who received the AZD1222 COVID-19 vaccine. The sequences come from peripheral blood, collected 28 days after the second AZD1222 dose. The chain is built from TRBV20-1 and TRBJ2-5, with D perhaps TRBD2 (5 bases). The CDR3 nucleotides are TGCAGTGCCAGTAGCGTAAAAGAGACCCAGTACTTC. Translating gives CSASSVKETQYF.